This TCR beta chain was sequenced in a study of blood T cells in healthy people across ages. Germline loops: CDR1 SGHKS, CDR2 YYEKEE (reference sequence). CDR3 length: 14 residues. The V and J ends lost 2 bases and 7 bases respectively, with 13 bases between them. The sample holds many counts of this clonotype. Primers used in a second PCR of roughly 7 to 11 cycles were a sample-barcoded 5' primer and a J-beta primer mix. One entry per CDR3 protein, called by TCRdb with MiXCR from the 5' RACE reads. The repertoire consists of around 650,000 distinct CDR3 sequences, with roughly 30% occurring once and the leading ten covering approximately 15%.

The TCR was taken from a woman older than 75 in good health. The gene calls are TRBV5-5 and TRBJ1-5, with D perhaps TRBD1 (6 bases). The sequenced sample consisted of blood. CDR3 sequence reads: CASSFYQGLQPQHF. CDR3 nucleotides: TGTGCCAGCAGCTTCTACCAGGGGCTACAGCCCCAGCATTTT.